This paragraph covers one T cell receptor beta chain sequence. The antigen remains undetermined. V dropped 5 bases and J dropped 0; count of bases not matched to a gene: 4. Germline V gives CDR1 LNHDA, CDR2 SQIVND (reference sequence). The CDR3 extends over 16 amino acids. This sample was taken from a study of cytomegalovirus exposure and HLA in healthy donors. Broader study findings: TCR beta V segments were, for the most part, productive about 87% or about 30% of the time in an earlier analysis. Presence/absence analyses assumed roughly uniform sequencing depth across donors. A later analysis showed that HLA-associated TCR beta chains had undergone more clonal expansion than equally common others.

Use of 60 Vbeta and 13 Jbeta primers characterized the PCR. Some clones are missing from TCRdb's copy, which holds only in-frame ones; the method was immunoSEQ multiplex PCR. The sample contains approximately 100,000 clones, under 80% of which appear only once. Sequencing was carried out using PBMCs. This sequence joins TRBV19 and TRBJ2-3; TRBD2 aligns across 11 bases. This TCR was sampled from a woman aged 18 to 35 in good health and CMV-seropositive. The CDR3 nucleotides are TGTGCCAGTAGTGCGAGGACTAGCGGGAGCACAGATACGCAGTATTTT. It is translated as CASSARTSGSTDTQYF.